This entry lists 26 T cell receptor beta chains sequenced from one sample in a study of T-cell reconstitution after alpha-beta-depleted transplantation in children. Unique molecular identifiers were incorporated during preparation of the TCRbeta library. TCRdb called the PCR reads again in MiXCR, with one record for every CDR3 protein. The data show more than 45,000 distinct CDR3 sequences, approximately 52% seen once. This material consisted of peripheral blood, taken before TCRalphabeta/CD19-depleted stem cell transplant. These receptors came from a boy younger than two with SCID, due to receive a stem cell transplant.

Worth noting for this clonotype: One end of the junction fails to match germline, which may point to a read error. The chain uses TRBV4-1 and TRBJ2-1; the D gene is possibly TRBD2 (6 bases). Germline assignment: CDR1 MGHRA and CDR2 YSYEKL. The CDR3 spans 13 residues. CDR3 protein: CASSQVPPGDRVF. The CDR3 DNA follows: TGCGCCAGCAGCCAAGTTCCTCCGGGGGATCGGGTCTTC.

This clonotype has a count of ten or more. The V and J genes are TRBV27 and TRBJ2-7; D is ambiguous. V was cut by 2 bases and J by 5 bases, with 16 bases left in between. Germline lookup yields CDR1 MNHEY and CDR2 SMNVEV (reference sequence). The CDR3 is 15 amino acids. CDR3 sequence reads: CASSLRPFGRDEQYF. In nucleotides, the CDR3 is TGTGCCAGCAGTTTACGACCTTTCGGACGAGACGAGCAGTACTTC.

The chain employs TRBV20-1 and TRBJ2-5; the match to TRBD2 covers 15 bases. V dropped 5 bases and J dropped 9; count of bases not matched to a gene: 7. This CDR3 has 14 residues. Germline loops: CDR1 DFQATT, CDR2 SNEGSKA (reference sequence). The CDR3 DNA sequence: TGCAGTGCTGGACGGACTAGCGGGGGGGCGGCCCAGTACTTC. Protein sequence: CSAGRTSGGAAQYF.

V is TRBV7-2 and J is TRBJ2-5, with D uncertain. V shed 2 bases and J shed 2 bases, with 3 bases lying between them. This CDR3 is 12 amino acids long. The V gene's germline CDR1 is SGHTA and CDR2 FQGNSA. The CDR3 region is CASSLTQETQYF. The CDR3 bases are TGTGCCAGCAGCTTAACGCAAGAGACCCAGTACTTC.

The chain employs TRBV5-1 and TRBJ1-2; 10 nucleotides line up with TRBD1. V was pared by 3 bases and J by 6 bases, with 8 bases of the junction left unmatched. Looked up from germline, CDR1 is SGHRS and CDR2 is YFSETQ. The CDR3 runs to 15 residues. CDR3 protein: CASSSSGTGVHGYTF. CDR3 coding DNA: TGCGCCAGCAGCTCATCCGGGACAGGGGTGCATGGCTACACCTTC.

CDR3 nucleotides: TGTGCTAGTGGGCTAAAGGGACAGGGAAGGAGGGAGCTGTTTTTT. It is translated as CASGLKGQGRRELFF. The rearrangement uses TRBV12-5 and TRBJ2-2; 9 positions agree with TRBD1. V gave up 6 bases and J gave up 9 bases; unmatched junction bases: 11. The germline V gene has CDR1 LGHNT and CDR2 FRNRAP. The CDR3 has 15 residues.

This clonotype was picked up a small number of times. CDR3 DNA: TGCAGTGCTAGAGCGGGGGGGGACACTGAAGCTTTCTTT. It is translated as CSARAGGDTEAFF. This sequence joins TRBV20-1 and TRBJ1-1; D possibly corresponds to TRBD1 (5 bases). The germline V gene has CDR1 DFQATT and CDR2 SNEGSKA (reference sequence). V was clipped by 1 base and J by 3 bases, with 9 bases between them. There are 13 residues in the CDR3.

This chain uses TRBV10-3 with TRBJ2-5, with 13 positions matching TRBD2. Per the germline V gene, CDR1 is ENHRY and CDR2 is SYGVKD. This CDR3 has 15 amino acids. Trimming removed 2 bases from V and 11 bases from J; junction bases left unmatched: 8. The CDR3: CAISETTSGGALQYF. The CDR3 region has the DNA TGTGCCATCAGTGAGACCACTAGCGGGGGGGCCTTGCAGTACTTC.

Details on this clonotype: One junction end does not reproduce the germline sequence, and a read error may be involved. This chain joins TRBV24-1 and TRBJ1-1; 7 bases match TRBD1. This CDR3 comprises 12 residues. The V gene's germline CDR1 is KGHDR and CDR2 SFDVKD. CDR3 region: CAISAGGTEAFF. The CDR3 coding sequence is TGTGCCATCAGTGCAGGGGGGACTGAAGCTTTCTTT.

The rearrangement joins TRBV18 to TRBJ1-6, with D maybe TRBD1 (5 bases). The CDR3 has 14 residues. From germline, CDR1 is KGHSH and CDR2 LQKENI. V shed 6 bases and J shed 7 bases, with 13 bases lying between them. The CDR3 DNA follows: TGTGCCAGCTCGCATAGAGGGGACAATTCACCCCTCCACTTT. This translates into CASSHRGDNSPLHF.

This clonotype appeared a single time. The gene calls are TRBV19 and TRBJ1-2, with D perhaps TRBD1 (5 bases). V lost 5 bases and J lost 4, with 14 bases in between. CDR1 is LNHDA, CDR2 SQIVND, per germline (reference sequence). This CDR3 spans 14 amino acids. CDR3 protein: CASSVKTGLYGYTF. In DNA, the CDR3 is TGTGCCAGTAGTGTGAAGACGGGGCTCTATGGCTACACCTTC.

The chain uses TRBV7-2 and TRBJ2-1; TRBD2 might be the D (7 bases). The germline gives CDR1 SGHTA, CDR2 FQGNSA. Trimming left V 1 base short and J 6 bases short, with 13 bases between. The CDR3 runs to 15 residues. The CDR3 loop is CASSLESAGANEQFF. CDR3 nucleotides: TGTGCCAGCAGCTTAGAGTCGGCGGGGGCCAATGAGCAGTTCTTC.

Only a few counts were recorded for this clonotype. This chain joins TRBV11-1 and TRBJ1-1; the match to TRBD1 covers 9 bases. The CDR3 extends over 13 amino acids. CDR1 SGHAT and CDR2 FQDESV come from the germline V gene (reference sequence). The V and J ends lost 6 bases and 5 bases, in that order; junction bases with no gene match: 4. The CDR3 is CASSYRGRTEAFF. As DNA, the CDR3 is TGTGCCAGCAGTTACAGGGGGCGAACTGAAGCTTTCTTT.

The chain joins TRBV5-1 to TRBJ1-1, with D possibly being TRBD1 (5 bases). This CDR3 has 17 residues. Germline V lookup: CDR1 SGHRS, CDR2 YFSETQ. V was clipped by 5 bases and J by 6 bases, with 26 bases between them. CDR3 DNA: TGCGCCAGCAGGGGCCAGTCGATTGGGGGAGTGAAGGCTGAAGCTTTCTTT. Protein product: CASRGQSIGGVKAEAFF.

The rearrangement links TRBV7-6 to TRBJ2-5, with 11 bases lining up with TRBD2. The CDR3 runs 16 residues. J lost 2 bases, V lost 4 bases, and 6 bases had no gene match. From germline, CDR1 is SGHVS and CDR2 FNYEAQ. CDR3 bases: TGTGCCAGCAGCTCGGAACTAGCGGGGGTTCAAGAGACCCAGTACTTC. Encoded protein: CASSSELAGVQETQYF.

The chain uses TRBV6-4 and TRBJ2-1; TRBD2 aligns across 13 bases. The V gene end was trimmed by 5 bases and the J gene end by 7 bases; junction bases not matched to a gene: 2. This CDR3 is 14 amino acids long. Germline CDR1 reads MRHNA; CDR2 reads SNTAGT. Here the CDR3 DNA reads TGTGCCAGCAGTCGGACTAGCGGGGGAAATGAGCAGTTCTTC. Amino acid sequence: CASSRTSGGNEQFF.

This clonotype showed up just once. The chain links TRBV20-1 to TRBJ2-7; 13 nucleotides agree with TRBD2. With 8 bases clipped from V and 0 bases from J, the junction kept 10 bases outside the gene matches. CDR3 size: 16 residues. Germline values: CDR1 DFQATT, CDR2 SNEGSKA (reference sequence). CDR3 sequence (DNA): TGCAGTCTCACCGGGACTAGCGGGGAGAGCTCCTACGAGCAGTACTTC. Residues: CSLTGTSGESSYEQYF.

The V call is TRBV7-8, the J call TRBJ2-5; TRBD2 is a possible D gene (6 bases). The germline V and J ends were trimmed by 2 bases and 5 bases, with 15 bases remaining between them. CDR3 length: 15 residues. Germline loops: CDR1 SGHVS, CDR2 FQNEAQ. DNA for the CDR3: TGTGCCAGCAGCTTACGGAGTGGAGGAGGGGAGACCCAGTACTTC. This encodes CASSLRSGGGETQYF.

This chain uses TRBV4-2 with TRBJ1-4; the D gene is possibly TRBD1 (5 bases). The CDR3 runs to 14 residues. Germline CDR1 reads LGHNA; CDR2 reads YNFKEQ. Trimming stripped 0 bases from V and 7 bases from J, with 9 bases between. The CDR3 DNA reads TGTGCCAGCAGCCAAGACAGGGAAGTTGAAAAACTGTTTTTT. It translates to CASSQDREVEKLFF.

This clonotype was observed many times. This chain joins TRBV13 and TRBJ2-7; TRBD2 agrees at 13 bases. CDR3 length: 16 amino acids. With 4 bases clipped from V and 0 bases from J, the junction kept 3 bases outside the gene matches. The V gene's germline CDR1 is PRHDT and CDR2 FYEKMQ (reference sequence). The CDR3 DNA sequence: TGTGCCAGCAGCTCACTAGCGGGGGGGCCCTCCTACGAGCAGTACTTC. It is translated as CASSSLAGGPSYEQYF.

This clonotype was detected only a few times. This rearrangement joins TRBV3-1 to TRBJ2-5; the D gene could be TRBD1 or TRBD2 (5 bases each). Germline V CDR1 and CDR2: LGHDT, YNNKEL (reference sequence). The CDR3 length is 14 residues. Trimming pared 4 bases from V and 5 bases from J, leaving 14 bases between. CDR3 sequence reads: CASSRDGSRETQYF. Here the CDR3 DNA reads TGTGCCAGCAGCCGGGACGGGTCGAGGGAGACCCAGTACTTC.

This clonotype was recorded at least ten times. This chain links TRBV6-1 with TRBJ2-3, with 8 bases fitting TRBD2. Unmatched junction bases numbered 4, after V lost 4 bases and J lost 1 base. CDR3 length equals 15 residues. The germline V gene encodes CDR1 MNHNS and CDR2 SASEGT. Here the CDR3 DNA reads TGTGCCAGCAGTGTAGATAGCGGGGGCACAGATACGCAGTATTTT. Amino acid sequence: CASSVDSGGTDTQYF.

This clonotype came up many times. The chain recombines TRBV7-2 with TRBJ2-7; D unclear. Germline CDR1 is SGHTA and CDR2 is FQGNSA. The V and J ends lost 3 bases and 4 bases respectively, with 10 bases between them. The CDR3 sequence is 13 residues long. CDR3 loop: CASSLGWVYEQYF. CDR3 coding DNA: TGTGCCAGCAGCTTGGGTTGGGTTTACGAGCAGTACTTC.

This clonotype was recorded only once. V is TRBV12-3 or TRBV12-4 and J is TRBJ1-3, with 9 bases that match TRBD1. Trimming at V came to 3 bases and at J to 3 bases, leaving 6 bases not matched to a gene. This CDR3 has 16 residues. The DNA for the CDR3 is TGTGCCAGCAGTTTCTCTCGACAGGGGGGTGGAAACACCATATATTTT. Protein product: CASSFSRQGGGNTIYF.

This clonotype was seen more than once but under ten times. The chain employs TRBV27 and TRBJ1-1, with D perhaps matching TRBD1 (5 bases). CDR1 MNHEY and CDR2 SMNVEV come from the germline V gene (reference sequence). The V end was cut by 3 bases, the J end by 3 bases, with 11 bases between. The CDR3 extends over 14 amino acids. The CDR3 sequence is CASSFHGTDTEAFF. CDR3 bases: TGTGCCAGCAGTTTCCACGGGACTGACACTGAAGCTTTCTTT.

This chain joins TRBV28 and TRBJ1-5, with unresolved D. Germline V gives CDR1 MDHEN, CDR2 SYDVKM. CDR3 length: 14 residues. V lost 10 bases, J lost 2 bases, and 15 bases lay in between. The CDR3, as DNA: TGTGCCACCGTGGGTATAGTTGGCAATCAGCCCCAGCATTTT. This sequence encodes CATVGIVGNQPQHF.